These T cell receptor beta chains were read from a single sample in a study of identical twins. TCRdb itself ran the 5' RACE reads through MiXCR, one entry per CDR3 protein. The sample has hundreds of thousands of distinct CDR3 sequences, roughly 6% seen once. The sequenced sample consisted of naive T cells sorted from blood. The origin of the receptors is a man between 18 and 35 years old in good health. CDR3s include the opening cysteine and the closing phenylalanine or tryptophan. D genes are given only for firm matches. Only part of the rows carry a size: once, few, many, or a class if the clone is expanded.

J,V,D,size,DNA,CDR3
TRBJ1-1,TRBV29-1,NA,many,TGCAGCGTTGTTACCGGGCATGCTTTCTTT,CSVVTGHAFF
TRBJ1-1,TRBV4-1,NA,many,TGCGCCAGCAGCCAAGTGATGAACACTGAAGCTTTCTTT,CASSQVMNTEAFF
TRBJ2-4,TRBV6-5,NA,NA,TGTGCCAGCAGTTACGACGGTTTAGCCAAAAACATTCAGTACTTC,CASSYDGLAKNIQYF
TRBJ2-2,TRBV28,NA,many,TGTGCCAGCAGTTTCAGGGGGGCCTATCACACCGGGGAGCTGTTTTTT,CASSFRGAYHTGELFF
TRBJ2-7,TRBV20-1,NA,few,TGCAGTGCTACACACTTACTATCCTACGAGCAGTACTTC,CSATHLLSYEQYF
TRBJ2-7,TRBV20-1,TRBD1,few,TGCAGTGCTAAACCGGGACAGGGAACCTCCTACGAGCAGTACTTC,CSAKPGQGTSYEQYF
TRBJ2-7,TRBV5-1,NA,few,TGCGCCAGCAGCCCGAACGCAGGGGCCGCCTACGAGCAGTACTTC,CASSPNAGAAYEQYF
TRBJ2-1,TRBV11-2,TRBD2,many,TGTGCCAGCAGCTTAGATTGGCTAGCGGGAGTCGAGCAGTTCTTC,CASSLDWLAGVEQFF
TRBJ2-1,TRBV20-1,NA,NA,TGCAGTGCTAGAGGTACAGGCAGCTCCTACAATGAGCAGTTCTTC,CSARGTGSSYNEQFF
TRBJ2-5,TRBV4-1,TRBD2,NA,TGCGCCAGCAGCCAAGGGACTAGCCAAGAGACCCAGTACTTC,CASSQGTSQETQYF
TRBJ1-4,TRBV29-1,TRBD1,few,TGCAGCGTTCCAAGCCGGGACAGGTCAGGGGAACTGTTTTTT,CSVPSRDRSGELFF
TRBJ2-1,TRBV7-2,TRBD1,few,TGTGCCAGCAGCCGAGGCCCTCCGGGACAGGGGGCCAATGAGCAGTTCTTC,CASSRGPPGQGANEQFF
TRBJ2-1,TRBV6-1,NA,NA,TGTGCCAGCAGTACGGGGAGCATTTCAGGCAATGAGCAGTTCTTC,CASSTGSISGNEQFF
TRBJ2-1,TRBV12-3/TRBV12-4,NA,many,TGTGCCAGCCGTGGGGGTCACTCCTACAATGAGCAGTTCTTC,CASRGGHSYNEQFF
TRBJ2-3,TRBV20-1,NA,few,TGCAGTGCTAGAGATGACGGCCTTAACACAGATACGCAGTATTTT,CSARDDGLNTDTQYF